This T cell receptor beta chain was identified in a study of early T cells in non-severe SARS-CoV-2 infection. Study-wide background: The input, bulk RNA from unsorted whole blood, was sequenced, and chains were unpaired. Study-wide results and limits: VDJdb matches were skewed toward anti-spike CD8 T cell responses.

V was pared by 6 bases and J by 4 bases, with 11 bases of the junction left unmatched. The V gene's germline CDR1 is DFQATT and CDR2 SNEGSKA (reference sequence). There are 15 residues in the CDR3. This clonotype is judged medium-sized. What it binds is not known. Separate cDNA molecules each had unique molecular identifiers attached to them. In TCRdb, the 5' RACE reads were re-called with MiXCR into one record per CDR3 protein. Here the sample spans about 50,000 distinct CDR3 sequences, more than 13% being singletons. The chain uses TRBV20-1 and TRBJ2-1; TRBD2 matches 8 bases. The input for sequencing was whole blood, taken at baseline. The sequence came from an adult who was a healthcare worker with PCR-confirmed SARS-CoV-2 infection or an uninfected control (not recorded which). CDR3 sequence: CSAYRTSGVYNEQFF. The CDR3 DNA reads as TGCAGTGCGTATCGTACTAGCGGAGTTTACAATGAGCAGTTCTTC.